One sample yielded the 19 T cell receptor beta chains listed below, sequenced in a study of response to subunit inactivated influenza vaccine. TCRdb analysed the RT-PCR reads with MiXCR anew, one entry per CDR3 protein. This table holds about 620,000 distinct CDR3 sequences, roughly 12% found once. The same specimen was also included in a second study, on T cells expressing NK-cell markers. As that report states: Template switching by 5'RACE with UMIs generated the TCR beta cDNA.

The specimen was PBMCs from blood, collected on the day of vaccination. The receptors stem from a man over 45 who received an inactivated influenza vaccine.

The chain couples TRBV20-1 to TRBJ1-2; D unresolved. This CDR3 is built from 10 residues. The germline CDR1 and CDR2 sequences are DFQATT and SNEGSKA (reference sequence). Trimming stripped 2 bases from V and 4 bases from J, with 2 bases between. The CDR3 DNA sequence: TGCAGTGCTAGAACCTATGGCTACACCTTC. Protein: CSARTYGYTF.

The chain has TRBV29-1 and TRBJ2-5; TRBD1 agrees at 9 bases. This CDR3 region has 16 residues. Germline values: CDR1 SQVTM, CDR2 ANQGSEA. Trimming took 5 bases from V and 0 from J; bases not matched to a gene: 10. The CDR3 DNA sequence: TGCAGCGTTCAATTTCGGGACAGGGTGTACCAAGAGACCCAGTACTTC. This gives the protein CSVQFRDRVYQETQYF.

The table lists this clonotype with a few counts. V usage is TRBV12-3 or TRBV12-4 and J usage is TRBJ2-3; D possibly corresponds to TRBD2 (6 bases). The CDR3 is 11 residues long. The CDR3 region has the DNA TGTGCGTCGGGAGTAACAGATACGCAGTATTTT. Its translation is CASGVTDTQYF.

This chain joins TRBV24-1 and TRBJ2-5; tentatively, D is TRBD2 (6 bases). Germline V gene sequence: CDR1 KGHDR, CDR2 SFDVKD. This CDR3 is built from 17 residues. Trimming left V 0 bases short and J 0 bases short, with 13 bases between. In DNA, the CDR3 is TGTGCCACCAGTGATTTGCCCGCGGGGCAGAACCAAGAGACCCAGTACTTC. This codes for CATSDLPAGQNQETQYF.

The chain links TRBV6-1 to TRBJ2-5; D is tentatively TRBD1 or TRBD2 (5 bases each). Germline loops: CDR1 MNHNS, CDR2 SASEGT. V dropped 5 bases and J dropped 5 bases, with 12 bases sitting between them. The CDR3 has 13 amino acids. The CDR3 nucleotides read TGTGCCAGCAGTAAGGGACCGGGGGAGACCCAGTACTTC. Translation: CASSKGPGETQYF.

This clonotype was seen more than once but under ten times. The chain carries TRBV3-1 and TRBJ2-1; TRBD2 aligns across 7 bases. Unmatched junction bases numbered 8, after V lost 6 bases and J lost 6 bases. Germline CDR1 is LGHDT and CDR2 is YNNKEL (reference sequence). The CDR3 has 14 residues. The chain's CDR3 is CASRGGGHRNEQFF. CDR3 bases: TGTGCCAGCAGGGGGGGAGGGCACCGCAATGAGCAGTTCTTC.

This clonotype was seen repeatedly, ten times or more. The V and J genes are TRBV20-1 and TRBJ2-1; 9 bases align to TRBD1. This CDR3 spans 16 amino acids. Germline V gene sequence: CDR1 DFQATT, CDR2 SNEGSKA (reference sequence). With 0 bases clipped from V and 2 bases from J, the junction kept 5 bases outside the gene matches. The CDR3, as DNA: TGCAGTGCTAGAGATTCAAGACAGGGGGCCTACAATGAGCAGTTCTTC. It is translated as CSARDSRQGAYNEQFF.

V is TRBV12-3 or TRBV12-4 and J is TRBJ1-5; D is possibly TRBD1 (6 bases). V was cut by 7 bases and J by 4 bases, with 14 bases left in between. CDR3 length equals 14 residues. Here the CDR3 reads CASTLGGGNQPQHF. The CDR3 DNA sequence: TGTGCCAGCACCTTAGGGGGGGGAAATCAGCCCCAGCATTTT.

This clonotype was observed at least ten times. The CDR3 bases are TGCAGCGTTGAAGGATACCTCTGGGGGGAAAGCTCCTACAATGAGCAGTTCTTC. Its protein is CSVEGYLWGESSYNEQFF. The V gene is TRBV29-1, the J gene TRBJ2-1, with a tentative D call TRBD2 (6 bases). The CDR3 totals 18 residues. Germline CDR1 SQVTM, CDR2 ANQGSEA. Trimming removed 1 base at V and 0 bases at J, with 19 bases between.

This clonotype was seen at least ten times. V usage is TRBV4-1 and J usage is TRBJ2-3, with a tentative D call TRBD1 (5 bases). The germline gives CDR1 MGHRA, CDR2 YSYEKL. CDR3 length: 16 amino acids. The V end lost 4 bases, the J end lost 6 bases, and 20 bases lay between the germline ends. CDR3: CASSRDDGAPFDTQYF. CDR3 DNA sequence: TGCGCCAGCAGCCGCGACGATGGGGCCCCTTTTGATACGCAGTATTTT.

This clonotype turned up a few times. V is TRBV12-3 or TRBV12-4 and J is TRBJ2-4; D perhaps matches TRBD2 (7 bases). This CDR3 region has 13 residues. Trimming removed 6 bases at V and 6 bases at J, with 12 bases between. The CDR3 is CASRRGAGNIQYF. The DNA for the CDR3 is TGTGCCAGCAGACGGGGGGCCGGAAACATTCAGTACTTC.

This clonotype was recorded at least ten times. The J gene is TRBJ2-7, the V gene TRBV6-5; a possible D gene is TRBD1 (5 bases). Per the germline V gene, CDR1 is MNHEY and CDR2 is SVGAGI. This CDR3 spans 12 amino acids. V was trimmed by 6 bases and J by 6 bases, leaving 12 bases between them. Here the CDR3 DNA reads TGTGCCAGCAGCCAGGGCATCTCCGAGCAGTACTTC. It is translated as CASSQGISEQYF.

This clonotype was counted between two and nine times. The V and J genes are TRBV27 and TRBJ2-1; 9 positions agree with TRBD1. CDR1 and CDR2 from the germline V gene are MNHEY and SMNVEV (reference sequence). Trimming removed 1 base from V and 7 bases from J; junction bases left unmatched: 5. This CDR3 region has 15 residues. Written as DNA, the CDR3 is TGTGCCAGCAGTTTATTTGGACAGGGGAGTAATGAGCAGTTCTTC. Its translation is CASSLFGQGSNEQFF.

This clonotype has a handful of counts. V usage is TRBV28 and J usage is TRBJ1-5; D is ambiguous. The CDR3 has 12 residues. The germline V and J ends were trimmed by 6 bases and 5 bases, with 8 bases remaining between them. Germline V CDR1 and CDR2: MDHEN, SYDVKM. CDR3 protein: CASSTLYQPQHF. DNA for the CDR3: TGTGCCAGCAGCACCCTCTATCAGCCCCAGCATTTT.

This clonotype turned up a few times. This chain links TRBV4-3 with TRBJ2-3, with D perhaps TRBD1 or TRBD2 (5 bases each). CDR3 length equals 15 residues. Germline V gene data show CDR1 as LGHNA and CDR2 as YSLEER. The V and J ends lost 0 bases and 4 bases respectively, with 11 bases between them. CDR3 residues: CASSQDLQGADTQYF. The CDR3 nucleotides are TGCGCCAGCAGCCAAGATCTCCAGGGAGCAGATACGCAGTATTTT.

The CDR3 nucleotides are TGTGCCAGCAGCTTCGTGCAGGGATACTACGAGCAGTACTTC. Its translation: CASSFVQGYYEQYF. This chain uses TRBV11-2 with TRBJ2-7; D is possibly TRBD1 (5 bases). There are 14 residues in the CDR3. Germline V gene data show CDR1 as SGHAT and CDR2 as FQNNGV. Trimming shortened V by 3 bases and J by 3 bases, and 12 bases separated the two germline ends.

V usage is TRBV6-2 or TRBV6-3 and J usage is TRBJ2-4, with a weak D call TRBD2 (6 bases). The V end lost 2 bases, the J end lost 7 bases, and 12 bases lay between the germline ends. The CDR3 totals 14 residues. Germline loops: CDR1 MNHEY, CDR2 SVGEGT. CDR3 residues: CASSYGRRENIQYF. The CDR3 DNA reads as TGTGCCAGCAGTTACGGGAGGAGGGAGAACATTCAGTACTTC.

This clonotype was seen many times. The chain employs TRBV7-2 and TRBJ2-7, with D hard to call. The V end lost 4 bases, the J end lost 3 bases, and 7 bases lay between the germline ends. CDR1 is SGHTA and CDR2 is FQGNSA in the germline V gene. The CDR3 extends over 12 amino acids. The CDR3 bases are TGTGCCAGCAGCTCCCAGCTCTACGAGCAGTACTTC. Encoded protein: CASSSQLYEQYF.

A few counts support this clonotype. The chain combines TRBV20-1 with TRBJ2-2; D remains unclear. Deletions cut 0 bases from V and 9 bases from J, with 8 bases between. The CDR3 consists of 12 residues. Germline CDR1 DFQATT, CDR2 SNEGSKA (reference sequence). CDR3 nucleotides: TGCAGTGCTAGAGACCGGCTGAGGGAGCTGTTTTTT. Residues: CSARDRLRELFF.